The 32 T cell receptor beta chains presented below share a single source sample, sequenced in a study of T cell responses to AZD1222 COVID-19 vaccine. Sequencing was performed with immunoSEQ multiplex PCR; in TCRdb, only in-frame clones are kept and a portion is missing. The sample shows around 70,000 clones, about 88% of them seen only once. The sample in question was peripheral blood, obtained on day 0 of AZD1222 vaccination. The origin of the receptors is an adult in good health.

The chain has TRBV7-9 and TRBJ2-3; TRBD2 matches at 12 bases. With V trimmed by 2 bases and J by 5 bases, 5 bases remained unmatched. There are 16 residues in the CDR3. Looked up from germline, CDR1 is SEHNR and CDR2 is FQNEAQ (reference sequence). CDR3 sequence (DNA): TGTGCCAGCAGCTTACGACTAGCGGGAGTCGGAGATACGCAGTATTTT. Protein: CASSLRLAGVGDTQYF.

The V gene is TRBV6-5, the J gene TRBJ1-4; D not certain. The V and J ends lost 6 bases and 6 bases respectively, with 2 bases between them. Germline lookup yields CDR1 MNHEY and CDR2 SVGAGI. The CDR3 totals 10 residues. The CDR3 DNA reads TGTGCCAGCAGGCATGAAAAACTGTTTTTT. Amino acids: CASRHEKLFF.

This rearrangement joins TRBV10-2 to TRBJ2-1; 7 bases map to TRBD1. J gave up 3 bases and V 6 bases, and 8 bases lay outside the gene matches. The CDR3 runs to 15 residues. Germline V gene data show CDR1 as WSHSY and CDR2 as SAAADI. The CDR3 spells CASRTGSSFYNEQFF. DNA for the CDR3: TGCGCCAGCAGGACAGGGAGTTCTTTCTACAATGAGCAGTTCTTC.

This chain uses TRBV5-7 with TRBJ1-3, with 7 positions matching TRBD1. TRBV5-7 is designated an ORF whose function remains uncertain. The J segment lost 2 bases and the V segment lost 1 base, leaving 6 bases of the junction unmatched. CDR3 length equals 16 residues. The chain's CDR3 is CASSLLGRGAGNTIYF. CDR3 DNA sequence: TGTGCCAGCAGCTTGTTAGGCAGGGGGGCTGGAAACACCATATATTTT.

The table lists this clone with a count of one. The CDR3 sequence: CASGDIYYEQYF. The CDR3 nucleotides read TGTGCCAGTGGGGACATTTACTACGAGCAGTACTTC. This chain connects TRBV6-5 to TRBJ2-7; TRBD1 might be the D (6 bases). CDR1 is MNHEY and CDR2 is SVGAGI in the germline V gene. The CDR3 runs 12 residues. V lost 9 bases and J 3 bases, leaving 12 bases between the germline ends.

V usage is TRBV5-1 and J usage is TRBJ2-7, with TRBD1 as a possible D gene (5 bases). Between the trimmed V and J ends, which lost 4 bases and 5 bases, there was a span of 10 bases. The CDR3 runs 12 residues. Germline CDR1 and CDR2: SGHRS and YFSETQ. CDR3 nucleotides: TGCGCCAGCAGCGCGGACACCGACGAGCAGTACTTC. Its protein product is CASSADTDEQYF.

This clone is a singleton in its sample. The chain recombines TRBV11-2 with TRBJ2-7; 11 bases are a match to TRBD2. The germline CDR1 and CDR2 sequences are SGHAT and FQNNGV. The CDR3 spans 15 residues. V shed 5 bases and J 4 bases; nucleotides not matched to a gene: 7. The CDR3 protein is CASSLGTSGFYEQYF. CDR3 in DNA: TGTGCCAGCAGCCTCGGGACTAGCGGTTTTTACGAGCAGTACTTC. Full variable domain (outside the CDR3, taken from reference TRBV11-2 and TRBJ2-7): EAGVAQSPRYKIIEKRQSVAFWCNPISGHATLYWYQQILGQGPKLLIQFQNNGVVDDSQLPKDRFSAERLKGVDSTLKIQPAKLEDSAVYLCASSLGTSGFYEQYFGPGTRLTVT.

This clone was seen only once. This rearrangement joins TRBV28 to TRBJ2-2; 13 bases agree with TRBD2. The germline V gene has CDR1 MDHEN and CDR2 SYDVKM. After removal of 6 bases from V and 3 bases from J, the junction contained 7 bases not matched to a gene. This CDR3 spans 17 amino acids. This CDR3 reads CASRGTSGIDHTGELFF. DNA of the CDR3: TGTGCCAGCAGGGGGACTAGCGGGATAGATCACACCGGGGAGCTGTTTTTT.

A few counts support this clone. This chain uses TRBV5-1 with TRBJ2-2, with TRBD2 matching 9 bases. V was clipped by 5 bases and J by 2 bases; unmatched bases: 10. The CDR3 has 17 residues. Germline CDR1 SGHRS, CDR2 YFSETQ. CDR3 in amino acids: CASRPAGSGRNTGELFF. CDR3 DNA: TGCGCCAGCAGACCCGCTGGTAGCGGGAGAAACACCGGGGAGCTGTTTTTT.

V gene TRBV14 combines with J gene TRBJ2-1, with 8 bases lining up with TRBD2. Germline lookup yields CDR1 SGHDN and CDR2 FVKESK. Germline trimming cut 4 bases from V and 2 bases from J; bases unmatched to any gene: 4. The CDR3 length is 15 residues. The DNA for the CDR3 is TGTGCCAGCAGCCTTCCGGGACTAGCCTACAATGAGCAGTTCTTC. It yields the protein CASSLPGLAYNEQFF. The full variable domain, rest sourced from reference TRBV14 and TRBJ2-1, is EAGVTQFPSHSVIEKGQTVTLRCDPISGHDNLYWYRRVMGKEIKFLLHFVKESKQDESGMPNNRFLAERTGGTYSTLKVQPAELEDSGVYFCASSLPGLAYNEQFFGPGTRLTVL.

The V and J genes are TRBV3-1 (or the pseudogene TRBV3-2) and TRBJ2-2; no firm D call. Germline CDR1 is LGHDT and CDR2 is YNNKEL (reference sequence). The CDR3 sequence is 13 residues long. In DNA, the CDR3 is TGTGTCAGTCTTGAAACACTAACCGGGGAGCTGTTTTTT. Amino acid sequence: CVSLETLTGELFF.

The chain combines TRBV5-1 with TRBJ2-1; D gene ambiguous. Germline CDR1 and CDR2: SGHRS and YFSETQ. The ends were cut back, 0 bases at V and 3 bases at J, with 10 bases in the middle. This CDR3 has 15 amino acids. The CDR3 loop reads CASSLGLLIYNEQFF. The CDR3 nucleotides read TGCGCCAGCAGCTTGGGACTCCTTATCTACAATGAGCAGTTCTTC.

CDR3 residues: CASSSSGHYNEQFF. The CDR3 DNA is TGTGCCAGCAGTTCTAGCGGGCACTACAATGAGCAGTTCTTC. This chain joins TRBV6-6 and TRBJ2-1; 8 bases match TRBD2. The V gene's germline CDR1 is MNHNY and CDR2 SVGAGI (reference sequence). V was pared by 4 bases and J by 3 bases, with 2 bases of the junction left unmatched. The CDR3 consists of 14 residues.

This chain connects TRBV14 to TRBJ2-7, with 8 positions matching TRBD2. The V segment lost 8 bases and the J segment 3 bases; nucleotides outside the gene matches: 9. Looked up from germline, CDR1 is SGHDN and CDR2 is FVKESK. The CDR3 is made up of 14 amino acids. The DNA of the CDR3 is TGTGCCAGCTCTGAAAGCGGGGGCTACTACGAGCAGTACTTC. Its protein is CASSESGGYYEQYF.

This chain links TRBV28 with TRBJ2-6, with D possibly matching TRBD2 (6 bases). Germline values: CDR1 MDHEN, CDR2 SYDVKM. Trimming left V 6 bases short and J 2 bases short, with 14 bases between. The CDR3 consists of 16 residues. The DNA for the CDR3 is TGTGCCAGCAGCCAGTCCCGGAGGGCTGGGGCCAACGTCCTGACTTTC. Residues: CASSQSRRAGANVLTF. The full variable domain, its missing parts supplied by reference TRBV28 and TRBJ2-6, is DVKVTQSSRYLVKRTGEKVFLECVQDMDHENMFWYRQDPGLGLRLIYFSYDVKMKEKGDIPEGYSVSREKKERFSLILESASTNQTSMYLCASSQSRRAGANVLTFGAGSRLTVL.

The V gene is TRBV6-5, the J gene TRBJ1-3, with D possibly being TRBD1 (5 bases). V shed 8 bases and J shed 0 bases, with 14 bases lying between them. The CDR3 loop spans 15 amino acids. In germline, CDR1 is MNHEY, CDR2 SVGAGI. The CDR3 loop reads CASGGKGSSGNTIYF. The CDR3, as DNA: TGTGCCAGCGGGGGGAAGGGGAGCTCTGGAAACACCATATATTTT.

This chain links TRBV25-1 with TRBJ1-2, with D perhaps TRBD1 (6 bases). The CDR3 runs 14 residues. The V end was cut by 2 bases, the J end by 5 bases, with 12 bases between. Germline CDR1 and CDR2: MGHDK and SYGVNS. CDR3 sequence reads: CASSEPGAAYGYTF. CDR3 nucleotide sequence: TGTGCCAGCAGTGAACCAGGGGCAGCGTATGGCTACACCTTC.

V and J are TRBV6-6 and TRBJ2-1; D is ambiguous. The CDR3 runs to 15 residues. Trimming took 6 bases from V and 4 from J, leaving 16 bases between them. The germline CDR1 and CDR2 sequences are MNHNY and SVGAGI (reference sequence). CDR3 in amino acids: CASSTPGHGYNEQFF. The CDR3 nucleotides read TGTGCCAGCAGCACGCCGGGTCATGGGTACAATGAGCAGTTCTTC.

The chain employs TRBV15 and TRBJ1-1; 7 nucleotides line up with TRBD1. Germline trimming cut 5 bases from V and 1 base from J; bases unmatched to any gene: 4. This CDR3 has 14 residues. Germline V gene data show CDR1 as LNHNV and CDR2 as YYDKDF (reference sequence). The CDR3 loop reads CATSLRTGNTEAFF. The DNA of the CDR3 is TGTGCCACCAGCCTAAGGACAGGGAACACTGAAGCTTTCTTT. Full variable domain (remainder filled in from reference TRBV15 and TRBJ1-1): DAMVIQNPRYQVTQFGKPVTLSCSQTLNHNVMYWYQQKSSQAPKLLFHYYDKDFNNEADTPDNFQSRRPNTSFCFLDIRSPGLGDTAMYLCATSLRTGNTEAFFGQGTRLTVV.

The gene calls are TRBV18 and TRBJ2-4; TRBD1 matches at 8 bases. V lost 6 bases and J lost 8; bases outside the gene matches: 12. The germline V gene encodes CDR1 KGHSH and CDR2 LQKENI. This CDR3 is built from 15 residues. The CDR3 nucleotides read TGTGCCAGCTCGCAGCGGACAGGGAAGACGGACATTCAGTACTTC. It translates to CASSQRTGKTDIQYF.

This chain connects TRBV20-1 to TRBJ2-5; D ambiguous. The CDR3 is 11 residues long. The ends were cut back, 1 base at V and 9 bases at J, with 9 bases in the middle. The germline CDR1 and CDR2 sequences are DFQATT and SNEGSKA (reference sequence). The CDR3 region is CSARGEYSQYF. The DNA for the CDR3 is TGCAGTGCTAGAGGGGAATATTCCCAGTACTTC.

This sequence joins TRBV2 and TRBJ1-5; the D gene is possibly TRBD1 (5 bases). Deletions cut 1 base from V and 4 bases from J, with 14 bases between. Germline assignment: CDR1 SNHLY and CDR2 FYNNEI. This CDR3 contains 16 residues. Written as DNA, the CDR3 is TGTGCCAGCAGTGAAGGGGTCAGGGTGAGAAATCAGCCCCAGCATTTT. Amino acid sequence: CASSEGVRVRNQPQHF.

V and J are TRBV7-2 and TRBJ2-2; D unresolved. Trimming pared 4 bases from V and 1 base from J, leaving 7 bases between. The germline gives CDR1 SGHTA, CDR2 FQGNSA. The CDR3 is made up of 14 amino acids. CDR3 DNA: TGTGCCAGCAGCTCCCACAGGAACACCGGGGAGCTGTTTTTT. This gives the protein CASSSHRNTGELFF.

The CDR3 loop is CASSEADTVSGDGYTF. CDR3 nucleotides: TGTGCCAGCAGTGAAGCGGACACAGTTTCGGGGGACGGCTACACCTTC. V is TRBV6-1 and J is TRBJ1-2, with a possible D match to TRBD1 (5 bases). This CDR3 region has 16 residues. Germline V lookup: CDR1 MNHNS, CDR2 SASEGT. Trimming cost V 0 bases and J 8 bases, with 19 bases left between them.

This chain connects TRBV28 to TRBJ2-7, with 10 bases aligning to TRBD2. J gave up 2 bases and V 8 bases, and 9 bases lay outside the gene matches. This CDR3 contains 15 residues. Germline CDR1 and CDR2: MDHEN and SYDVKM. CDR3 nucleotide sequence: TGTGCCAGCCGCGCTAGCGGGGGAATCCCCTACGAGCAGTACTTC. Translating gives CASRASGGIPYEQYF.

The rearrangement links TRBV7-9 to TRBJ2-3, with TRBD1 identical over 8 bases. V shed 4 bases and J 2 bases; nucleotides not matched to a gene: 5. Germline-derived CDR1 and CDR2 are SEHNR and FQNEAQ (reference sequence). The CDR3 is 15 residues long. CDR3 sequence: CASSSRTGNTDTQYF. DNA of the CDR3: TGTGCCAGCAGCTCCCGGACAGGGAACACAGATACGCAGTATTTT. Full variable domain (outside the CDR3, taken from reference TRBV7-9 and TRBJ2-3): DTGVSQNPRHKITKRGQNVTFRCDPISEHNRLYWYRQTLGQGPEFLTYFQNEAQLEKSRLLSDRFSAERPKGSFSTLEIQRTEQGDSAMYLCASSSRTGNTDTQYFGPGTRLTVL.

The chain combines TRBV2 with TRBJ1-2; D unresolved. Germline loops: CDR1 SNHLY, CDR2 FYNNEI. The ends were cut back, 6 bases at V and 14 bases at J, with 7 bases in the middle. The CDR3 covers 8 residues. CDR3 residues: CASRAVTF. CDR3 in DNA: TGTGCCAGCAGGGCCGTTACCTTC.

The V and J genes are TRBV9 and TRBJ2-1; D is possibly TRBD1 or TRBD2 (5 bases each). Germline V gives CDR1 SGDLS, CDR2 YYNGEE. Deletions cut 2 bases from V and 3 bases from J, with 15 bases between. The CDR3 contains 16 residues. The CDR3, as DNA: TGTGCCAGCAGCGTTAGGACTGGACACTTCTACAATGAGCAGTTCTTC. This sequence encodes CASSVRTGHFYNEQFF. The full variable domain, in which reference TRBV9 and TRBJ2-1 provide the parts outside the CDR3, is DSGVTQTPKHLITATGQRVTLRCSPRSGDLSVYWYQQSLDQGLQFLIQYYNGEERAKGNILERFSAQQFPDLHSELNLSSLELGDSALYFCASSVRTGHFYNEQFFGPGTRLTVL.

J is TRBJ2-1 and V is TRBV6-2 or TRBV6-3; 8 nucleotides line up with TRBD2. Germline V gene sequence: CDR1 MNHEY, CDR2 SVGEGT. After removal of 0 bases from V and 12 bases from J, the junction contained 4 bases not matched to a gene. The CDR3 extends over 13 amino acids. The CDR3 sequence is CASSYSEREGQFF. The DNA of the CDR3 is TGTGCCAGCAGTTACTCCGAACGGGAGGGGCAGTTCTTC.

This clone was counted once. The chain combines TRBV10-3 with TRBJ2-7; D tentatively fits TRBD1 or TRBD2 (6 bases each). The CDR3 contains 16 residues. V lost 6 bases, J lost 6 bases, and 24 bases lay in between. Germline V gives CDR1 ENHRY, CDR2 SYGVKD. The CDR3 DNA sequence: TGTGCCATCAGCCCCTTGACTCTCGGGGGCCCGGGCGAGCAGTACTTC. Translation gives CAISPLTLGGPGEQYF.

The chain couples TRBV9 to TRBJ1-6; 7 bases match TRBD1. V trimming: 3 bases; J trimming: 9 bases; junction bases outside the gene matches: 12. Germline V gene sequence: CDR1 SGDLS, CDR2 YYNGEE. CDR3 length: 16 amino acids. The CDR3 DNA sequence: TGTGCCAGCAGCGGAAGGGTCGGACAGGTGCCTTCACCCCTCCACTTT. Translating gives CASSGRVGQVPSPLHF. Full variable domain (remainder filled in from reference TRBV9 and TRBJ1-6): DSGVTQTPKHLITATGQRVTLRCSPRSGDLSVYWYQQSLDQGLQFLIQYYNGEERAKGNILERFSAQQFPDLHSELNLSSLELGDSALYFCASSGRVGQVPSPLHFGNGTRLTVT.

This clone was seen a single time. The gene calls are TRBV19 and TRBJ1-3; D remains ambiguous. This CDR3 has 17 amino acids. The germline V and J ends were trimmed by 1 base and 0 bases, with 13 bases remaining between them. The germline V gene has CDR1 LNHDA and CDR2 SQIVND (reference sequence). The CDR3 nucleotides read TGTGCCAGTAGTATAGGGATAGCAACCGGCTCTGGAAACACCATATATTTT. Translated, it gives CASSIGIATGSGNTIYF.